This TCR beta chain was identified during a study of identical twins. Study outcomes and limitations: Twin pairs' shared out-of-frame alpha sequences were enriched in low generation probability. Beta out-of-frame sequences displayed a weaker excess of sharing between twins.

The ends were cut back, 0 bases at V and 2 bases at J, with 12 bases in the middle. The CDR3 has 16 residues. The germline V gene has CDR1 SGHKS and CDR2 YYEKEE (reference sequence). A single record per CDR3 protein comes from TCRdb applying MiXCR to the 5' RACE reads. Of 200,000 to 250,000 distinct CDR3 sequences in the sample, roughly 7.5% were seen once. This clonotype was seen at least ten times. Its specificity is unknown. This sample was also put to use in a study of yellow fever vaccine responses in identical twins.

The origin of this receptor is a woman younger than 35 in good health. Specimen: CD8+ T cells sorted from blood. This chain links TRBV5-5 with TRBJ2-1; weak D call: TRBD2 (5 bases). For the CDR3, the DNA is TGTGCCAGCAGCTTGGCCAGCGGAGTAGCCTACAATGAGCAGTTCTTC. Protein: CASSLASGVAYNEQFF.